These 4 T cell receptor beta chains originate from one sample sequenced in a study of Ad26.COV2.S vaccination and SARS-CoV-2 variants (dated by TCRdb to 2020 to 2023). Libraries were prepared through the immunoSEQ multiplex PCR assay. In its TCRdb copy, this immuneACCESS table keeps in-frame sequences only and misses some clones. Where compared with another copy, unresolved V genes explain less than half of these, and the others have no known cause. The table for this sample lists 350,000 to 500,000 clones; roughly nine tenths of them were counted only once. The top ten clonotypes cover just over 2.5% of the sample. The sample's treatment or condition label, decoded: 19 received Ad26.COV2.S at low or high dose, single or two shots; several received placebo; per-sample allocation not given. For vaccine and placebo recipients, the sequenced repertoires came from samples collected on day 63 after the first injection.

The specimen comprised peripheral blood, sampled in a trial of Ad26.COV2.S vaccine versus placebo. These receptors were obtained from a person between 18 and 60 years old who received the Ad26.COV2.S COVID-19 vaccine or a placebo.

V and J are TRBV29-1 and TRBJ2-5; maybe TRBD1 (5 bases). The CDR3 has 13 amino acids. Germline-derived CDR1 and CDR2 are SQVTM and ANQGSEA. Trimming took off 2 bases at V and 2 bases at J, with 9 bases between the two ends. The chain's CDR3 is CSVEQGSQETQYF. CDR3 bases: TGCAGCGTTGAACAGGGTTCTCAAGAGACCCAGTACTTC.

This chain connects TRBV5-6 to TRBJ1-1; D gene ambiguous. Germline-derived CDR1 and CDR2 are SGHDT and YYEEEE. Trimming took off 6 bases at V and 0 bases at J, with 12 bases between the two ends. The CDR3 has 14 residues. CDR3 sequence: CASTRGGVNTEAFF. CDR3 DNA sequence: TGTGCCAGCACCCGTGGTGGTGTGAACACTGAAGCTTTCTTT.

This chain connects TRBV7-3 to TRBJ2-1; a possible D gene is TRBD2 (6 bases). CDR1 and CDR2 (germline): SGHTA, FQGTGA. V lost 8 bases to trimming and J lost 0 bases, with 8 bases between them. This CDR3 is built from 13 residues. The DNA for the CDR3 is TGTGCCAGCGGGGGGAGCTCCTACAATGAGCAGTTCTTC. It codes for CASGGSSYNEQFF. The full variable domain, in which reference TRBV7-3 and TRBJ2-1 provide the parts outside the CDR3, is GAGVSQTPSNKVTEKGKYVELRCDPISGHTALYWYRQSLGQGPEFLIYFQGTGAADDSGLPNDRFFAVRPEGSVSTLKIQRTERGDSAVYLCASGGSSYNEQFFGPGTRLTVL.

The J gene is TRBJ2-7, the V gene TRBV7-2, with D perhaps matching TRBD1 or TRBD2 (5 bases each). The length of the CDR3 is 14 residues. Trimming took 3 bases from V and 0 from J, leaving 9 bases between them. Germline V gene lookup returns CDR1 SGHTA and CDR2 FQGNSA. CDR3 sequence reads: CASSFSGSSYEQYV. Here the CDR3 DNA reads TGTGCCAGCAGCTTTTCAGGGAGCTCCTACGAGCAGTACGTC.